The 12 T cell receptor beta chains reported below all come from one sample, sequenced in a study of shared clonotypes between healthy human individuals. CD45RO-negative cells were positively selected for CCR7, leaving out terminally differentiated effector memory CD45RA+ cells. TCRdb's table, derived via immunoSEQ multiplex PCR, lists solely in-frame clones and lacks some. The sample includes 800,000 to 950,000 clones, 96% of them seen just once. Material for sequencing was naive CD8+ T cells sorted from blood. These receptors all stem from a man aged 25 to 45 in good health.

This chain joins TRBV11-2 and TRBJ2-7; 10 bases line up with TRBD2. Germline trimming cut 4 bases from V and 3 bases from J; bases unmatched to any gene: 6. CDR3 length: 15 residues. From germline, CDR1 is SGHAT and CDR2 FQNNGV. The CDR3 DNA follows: TGTGCCAGCAGCTCGAAGCGGGAGGGCCGCTACGAGCAGTACTTC. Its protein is CASSSKREGRYEQYF.

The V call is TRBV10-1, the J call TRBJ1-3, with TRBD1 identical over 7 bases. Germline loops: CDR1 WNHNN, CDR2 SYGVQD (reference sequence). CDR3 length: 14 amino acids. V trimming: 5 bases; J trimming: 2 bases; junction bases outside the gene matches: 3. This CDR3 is CASSRQGTGNTIYF. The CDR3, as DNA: TGCGCCAGCAGTCGACAGGGAACTGGAAACACCATATATTTT.

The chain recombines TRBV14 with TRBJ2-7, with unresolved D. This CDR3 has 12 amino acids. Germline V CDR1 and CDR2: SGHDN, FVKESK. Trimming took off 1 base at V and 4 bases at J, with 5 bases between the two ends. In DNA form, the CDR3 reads TGTGCCAGCAGCCAAGTAGAATACGAGCAGTACTTC. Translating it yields CASSQVEYEQYF.

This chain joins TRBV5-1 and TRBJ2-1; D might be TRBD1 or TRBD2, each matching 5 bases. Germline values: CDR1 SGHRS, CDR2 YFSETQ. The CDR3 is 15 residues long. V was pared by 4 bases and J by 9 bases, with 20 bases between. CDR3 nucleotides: TGCGCCAGCAGCCCGGATTACGGGACCCTCGGTGAGCAGTTCTTC. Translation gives CASSPDYGTLGEQFF.

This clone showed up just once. The CDR3 DNA reads as TGTGCCAGCAGGGCAGAAGAAAACATTCAGTACTTC. Amino acids: CASRAEENIQYF. This chain joins TRBV5-4 and TRBJ2-4; the D is unclear. Germline lookup yields CDR1 SGHNT and CDR2 YYREEE (reference sequence). The CDR3 covers 12 residues. Between the trimmed V and J ends, which lost 5 bases and 5 bases, there was a span of 8 bases.

For the CDR3, the DNA is TGCAGCGTTGAGCCCGTTCCCGGGAAGGTACTAATCGGCGATGAGCAGTTCTTC. Its protein product is CSVEPVPGKVLIGDEQFF. V is TRBV29-1 and J is TRBJ2-1; weak D call: TRBD2 (5 bases). V was cut by 3 bases and J by 8 bases, with 29 bases left in between. The CDR3 loop spans 18 amino acids. The germline V gene has CDR1 SQVTM and CDR2 ANQGSEA.

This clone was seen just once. CDR3 residues: CASSLSLVSEQYF. As DNA, the CDR3 is TGTGCCAGCAGCTTGAGTTTGGTGTCCGAGCAGTACTTC. The V call is TRBV5-5, the J call TRBJ2-7; D is unresolved. CDR1 and CDR2 (germline): SGHKS, YYEKEE (reference sequence). CDR3 length equals 13 residues. Trimming stripped 1 base from V and 6 bases from J, with 11 bases between. Combining the CDR3 with reference TRBV5-5 and TRBJ2-7 gives the whole variable domain DAGVTQSPTHLIKTRGQQVTLRCSPISGHKSVSWYQQVLGQGPQFIFQYYEKEERGRGNFPDRFSARQFPNYSSELNVNALLLGDSALYLCASSLSLVSEQYFGPGTRLTVT.

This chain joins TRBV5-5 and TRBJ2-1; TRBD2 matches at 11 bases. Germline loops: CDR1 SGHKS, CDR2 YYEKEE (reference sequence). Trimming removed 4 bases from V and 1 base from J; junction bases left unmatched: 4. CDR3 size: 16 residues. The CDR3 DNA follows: TGTGCCAGCAGCCCGGGGACTAGCGGTTCCTACAATGAGCAGTTCTTC. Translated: CASSPGTSGSYNEQFF.

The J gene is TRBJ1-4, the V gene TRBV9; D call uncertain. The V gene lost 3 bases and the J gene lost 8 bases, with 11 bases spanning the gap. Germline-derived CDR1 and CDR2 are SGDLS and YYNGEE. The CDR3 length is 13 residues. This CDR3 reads CASSGGPSEKLFF. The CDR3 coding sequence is TGTGCCAGCAGCGGTGGACCTAGCGAAAAACTGTTTTTT.

The CDR3, as DNA: TGTGCCAGCAGCCCCGGACAGAGTTTTACTGAAGCTTTCTTT. Its translation: CASSPGQSFTEAFF. The gene calls are TRBV27 and TRBJ1-1; D might be TRBD1 (6 bases). CDR3 size: 14 residues. The germline V and J ends were trimmed by 6 bases and 5 bases, with 16 bases remaining between them. CDR1 and CDR2 from the germline V gene are MNHEY and SMNVEV (reference sequence).

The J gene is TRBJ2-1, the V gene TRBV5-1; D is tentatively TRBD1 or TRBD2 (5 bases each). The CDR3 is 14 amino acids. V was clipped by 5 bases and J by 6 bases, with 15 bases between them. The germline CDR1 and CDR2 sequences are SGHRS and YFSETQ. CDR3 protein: CASRNTGAGNEQFF. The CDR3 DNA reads TGCGCCAGCAGGAACACCGGGGCTGGCAATGAGCAGTTCTTC.

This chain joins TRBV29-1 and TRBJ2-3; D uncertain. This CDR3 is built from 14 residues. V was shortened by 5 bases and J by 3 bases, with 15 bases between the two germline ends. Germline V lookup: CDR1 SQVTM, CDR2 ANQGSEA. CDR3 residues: CSVLSISETDTQYF. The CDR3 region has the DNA TGCAGCGTTCTATCGATCAGTGAGACAGATACGCAGTATTTT.